These T cell receptor beta chains were read from a single sample in a study of blood T cell repertoires in COVID-19. Sequenced by immunoSEQ multiplex PCR; TCRdb stores in-frame clones only, minus some. This sample carries more than 150,000 clones, around 83% of them seen once, and the ten largest clones take approximately 13%. The sequencing input was peripheral blood. These receptor sequences come from a man in his 70s who had recovered from COVID-19. CDR3s include the opening cysteine and the closing phenylalanine or tryptophan. A D gene is named only where the DNA matches it firmly. Clone size is shown for a subset of rows, as once, few, many or a class of expanded clone.

>TRBJ2-2|few|TRBV6-5|14|-
CASRPGLLTGELFF
TGTGCCAGCAGGCCCGGACTGCTCACCGGGGAGCTGTTTTTT
>TRBJ2-1|-|TRBV2|13|-
CASSETGNNEQFF
TGTGCCAGCAGTGAAACGGGGAACAATGAGCAGTTCTTC
>TRBJ2-2|-|TRBV10-1|16|TRBD1
CASSPGTGDHTGELFF
TGCGCCAGCAGTCCAGGGACAGGGGACCACACCGGGGAGCTGTTTTTT
>TRBJ2-7|-|TRBV4-1|16|TRBD2
CASSQERLAGVYEQYF
TGCGCCAGCAGCCAAGAACGACTAGCGGGAGTCTACGAGCAGTACTTC
>TRBJ2-6|medium-sized|TRBV19|16|TRBD1
CASSGTGGSGANVLTF
TGTGCCAGTAGTGGGACAGGGGGCTCTGGGGCCAACGTCCTGACTTTC
>TRBJ2-3|-|TRBV14|14|-
CASSHLTAPDTQYF
TGTGCCAGCAGCCATCTTACAGCACCAGATACGCAGTATTTT
>TRBJ2-7|-|TRBV7-2|15|TRBD2
CASSLVLAESYEQYF
TGTGCCAGCAGCTTAGTACTAGCGGAGTCCTACGAGCAGTACTTC
>TRBJ2-3|once|TRBV5-1|15|-
CASSLARSVTDTQYF
TGCGCCAGCAGCTTGGCCCGTTCCGTCACAGATACGCAGTATTTT
>TRBJ1-2|-|TRBV4-1|15|-
CASSQEGQRLGGYTF
TGCGCCAGCAGCCAAGAAGGGCAGCGGCTGGGGGGCTACACCTTC
>TRBJ2-7|-|TRBV7-9|14|TRBD1
CASSPDRQGYEQYF
TGTGCCAGCAGCCCAGACAGACAGGGCTACGAGCAGTACTTC
>TRBJ2-1|few|TRBV5-4|17|-
CASSLAASELYNNEQFF
TGTGCCAGCAGCTTGGCCGCTAGCGAACTTTACAACAATGAGCAGTTCTTC
>TRBJ2-3|-|TRBV19|19|TRBD2
CASSTWPGLAGASTDTQYF
TGTGCCAGTAGTACTTGGCCGGGACTAGCGGGGGCTAGCACAGATACGCAGTATTTT
>TRBJ1-3|-|TRBV9|17|TRBD1
CASSVTGTGGSGNTIYF
TGTGCCAGCAGCGTAACCGGGACAGGGGGCTCTGGAAACACCATATATTTT
>TRBJ2-7|-|TRBV29-1|13|TRBD1
CSAWAGGGYEQYF
TGCAGCGCATGGGCAGGGGGCGGATACGAGCAGTACTTC
>TRBJ1-2|-|TRBV5-1|13|-
CASSPGQSYGYTF
TGCGCCAGCAGCCCAGGACAAAGCTATGGCTACACCTTC
>TRBJ2-3|-|TRBV28|16|-
CASSHPRGPRADTQYF
TGTGCCAGCAGCCACCCCCGGGGTCCCCGGGCAGATACGCAGTATTTT
>TRBJ2-7|-|TRBV2|15|-
CASSPNTGFSYEQYF
TGTGCCAGCAGCCCGAACACAGGCTTCAGTTACGAGCAGTACTTC
>TRBJ2-2|-|TRBV3-1/TRBV3-2|15|-
CASSLDTRGTGELFF
TGTGCCAGCAGCCTAGACACCCGCGGCACCGGGGAGCTGTTTTTT
>TRBJ2-7|-|TRBV4-1|12|-
CASSSVPYEQYF
TGCGCCAGCAGTTCAGTGCCCTACGAGCAGTACTTC
>TRBJ1-6|-|TRBV7-2|15|-
CASSLVGRDHSPLHF
TGTGCCAGCAGCTTAGTTGGCAGGGATCACTCACCCCTCCACTTT
>TRBJ1-5|-|TRBV6-5|15|TRBD1
CASTRQGGENQPQHF
TGTGCCAGCACAAGACAGGGCGGGGAAAATCAGCCCCAGCATTTT
>TRBJ2-3|-|TRBV2|15|-
CASSDRSHGTDTQYF
TGTGCCAGCAGTGACAGGTCCCATGGCACAGATACGCAGTATTTT
>TRBJ1-5|-|TRBV3-1/TRBV3-2|13|-
CASSQVRNQPQHF
TGTGCCAGCAGCCAAGTCAGAAATCAGCCCCAGCATTTT
>TRBJ1-5|-|TRBV2|13|-
CASSQQGNQPQHF
TGTGCCAGCAGTCAACAGGGTAACCAGCCCCAGCATTTT
>TRBJ2-7|-|TRBV7-6|17|TRBD1
CASSAREGQGHFYEQYF
TGTGCCAGCAGCGCGCGAGAGGGACAGGGGCATTTCTACGAGCAGTACTTC
>TRBJ1-1|few|TRBV2|13|-
CASSGQQYTEAFF
TGTGCCAGCAGTGGCCAACAGTACACTGAAGCTTTCTTT
>TRBJ1-1|once|TRBV6-5|13|-
CASSYDTIEEAFF
TGTGCCAGCAGTTACGACACAATCGAAGAAGCCTTCTTT
>TRBJ1-4|few|TRBV5-6|16|TRBD1
CASSYGQGAINEKLFF
TGTGCCAGCAGCTATGGACAGGGGGCTATTAATGAAAAACTGTTTTTT
>TRBJ2-3|-|TRBV7-2|16|-
CASSSPGGKRTDTQYF
TGTGCCAGCAGCTCCCCCGGCGGGAAGCGCACAGATACGCAGTATTTT
>TRBJ1-5|-|TRBV19|15|TRBD1
CASSAWAGGYQPQHF
TGTGCCAGTAGTGCTTGGGCAGGGGGCTATCAGCCCCAGCATTTT
>TRBJ2-7|-|TRBV30|12|TRBD2
CAWASGAHEQYF
TGTGCCTGGGCCAGCGGGGCGCACGAGCAGTACTTC
>TRBJ2-7|-|TRBV3-1/TRBV3-2|15|TRBD1
CASSQSTGGGYEQYF
TGTGCCAGCAGCCAATCGACAGGGGGCGGGTACGAGCAGTACTTC
>TRBJ2-5|-|TRBV7-7|14|TRBD1
CASSTGTGVETQYF
TGTGCTAGCAGCACCGGGACAGGGGTAGAGACCCAGTACTTC
>TRBJ1-1|-|TRBV14|14|-
CASSQELGRTEAFF
TGTGCCAGCAGCCAAGAACTAGGGAGAACTGAAGCTTTCTTT
>TRBJ2-1|-|TRBV7-8|17|TRBD2
CASSLGGSGASYNEQFF
TGTGCCAGCAGCTTAGGGGGTAGCGGGGCCTCCTACAATGAGCAGTTCTTC
>TRBJ1-2|-|TRBV6-5|15|TRBD1
CASGLRQGLEYGYTF
TGTGCCAGCGGCCTCCGACAGGGACTCGAATATGGCTACACCTTC
>TRBJ2-1|-|TRBV4-3|15|-
CASSQDSEANNEQFF
TGCGCCAGCAGCCAAGATTCCGAAGCAAACAATGAGCAGTTCTTC
>TRBJ1-2|-|TRBV6-5|13|-
CASSHQGLGGYTF
TGTGCCAGCAGTCACCAGGGGTTGGGTGGCTACACCTTC
>TRBJ2-3|-|TRBV6-5|15|TRBD1
CASAQGQGAGDTQYF
TGTGCCAGCGCCCAAGGACAGGGGGCTGGAGATACGCAGTATTTT
>TRBJ2-2|-|TRBV18|15|TRBD1
CASSPDRGLTGELFF
TGTGCCAGCTCACCGGACAGGGGTTTAACCGGGGAGCTGTTTTTT
>TRBJ2-1|-|TRBV11-2|13|-
CASSLEEYNEQFF
TGTGCCAGCAGCTTAGAAGAGTACAATGAGCAGTTCTTC
>TRBJ1-1|-|TRBV5-1|14|TRBD1
CASSLTGGEAEAFF
TGCGCCAGCAGCTTAACAGGGGGCGAGGCTGAAGCTTTCTTT
>TRBJ2-7|-|TRBV28|15|-
CASSSERRSSYEQYF
TGTGCCAGCAGTTCAGAGCGGAGGAGCTCCTACGAGCAGTACTTC
>TRBJ2-2|-|TRBV7-2|16|TRBD2
CASSPASGRALGELFF
TGTGCCAGCAGCCCTGCTAGCGGGAGGGCCCTCGGGGAGCTGTTTTTT
>TRBJ2-5|-|TRBV13|14|-
CASSHLQNQETQYF
TGTGCCAGCAGCCACTTACAGAATCAAGAGACCCAGTACTTC
>TRBJ2-7|-|TRBV4-3|13|-
CASSQESHGEQYF
TGCGCCAGCAGCCAAGAGAGTCACGGCGAGCAGTACTTC
>TRBJ2-3|-|TRBV30|12|TRBD2
CAWNPSGDTQYF
TGTGCCTGGAACCCTAGCGGAGATACGCAGTATTTT
>TRBJ1-6|once|TRBV6-2/TRBV6-3|15|TRBD1
CASSYAGTGPLPLHF
TGTGCCAGCAGTTACGCCGGGACAGGCCCCCTGCCCCTCCACTTT
>TRBJ2-1|-|TRBV12-3/TRBV12-4|12|TRBD2
CASRTSDNEQFF
TGTGCCAGCAGAACTAGCGACAATGAGCAGTTCTTC
>TRBJ2-3|-|TRBV24-1|13|TRBD2
CATSRGGTDTQYF
TGTGCCACCAGTCGGGGAGGGACAGATACGCAGTATTTT
>TRBJ2-7|-|TRBV5-4|14|TRBD2
CASSPGSGTYEQYF
TGTGCCAGCAGCCCCGGTAGCGGGACCTACGAGCAGTACTTC